The T cell receptor beta chain described here comes from a study of CD8 T cells in ankylosing spondylitis. Study-wide results and limits: Peripheral blood held disease-linked clones only at relatively low frequency, and these were CD8+. Prior work had noted some motif variants in reactive arthritis blood and synovial fluid. Blood of patients with ankylosing spondylitis appeared to be characterized by a TCR beta motif of eight highly homologous variants. The authors reported significant enrichment of disease-linked clones in matched ankylosing spondylitis synovial fluid.

The CDR3 is made up of 15 amino acids. The germline V gene has CDR1 SGHAT and CDR2 FQNNGV. Many counts were recorded for this clonotype. Its antigen remains unknown. An end of the junction does not agree with germline; a read error may underlie this. Generation of TCR beta libraries employed quantitative 5'-RACE incorporating molecular barcodes. From the 5' RACE reads, TCRdb called clonotypes with MiXCR, one entry per CDR3 protein. This table holds hundreds of thousands of distinct CDR3 sequences, roughly an eighth found once. The sample consisted of blood, either unsorted or a sorted T cell fraction (not recorded which). The origin of this receptor is a male donor with ankylosing spondylitis. The chain has TRBV11-2 and TRBJ2-1; 9 positions agree with TRBD2. The CDR3 loop is CASSQTQAGGGGVVF. Here the CDR3 DNA reads TGTGCCAGCAGCCAAACGCAAGCGGGAGGAGGGGGGGTAGTCTTC.